Below, one T cell receptor (beta chain) is given with its context. Anyone with autoimmune disease history or systemic immunosuppression was excluded. Some clones are missing from TCRdb's copy, which holds only in-frame ones; the method was immunoSEQ multiplex PCR. This sample carries about 92,000 clones, roughly 88% of them seen once, and the ten largest clones take about 0.35%. V lost 3 bases and J lost 4, with 10 bases in between. The CDR3 totals 14 residues. The V gene's germline CDR1 is MNHEY and CDR2 SMNVEV (reference sequence). The sample originates from a study of OX40 agonist ivuxolimab in advanced cancers. Across the study: Eligibility admitted prior anti-PD-1, anti-PD-L1 or anti-CTLA-4 therapy; roughly 40% had some.

This chain links TRBV27 with TRBJ2-1; no firm D call. The TCR was taken from an adult with an advanced solid tumor such as melanoma, head and neck, liver or kidney cancer. The sequencing used CD4+ or CD8+ T cells sorted from blood, collected in a trial of the OX40 agonist ivuxolimab. For the CDR3, the DNA is TGTGCCAGCAGTTTCAAACAGCAATACAATGAGCAGTTCTTC. It translates to CASSFKQQYNEQFF.